The 6 T cell receptor beta chains presented below share a single source sample, sequenced in a study of cytomegalovirus exposure and HLA in healthy donors. PCR employed 60 Vbeta and 13 Jbeta primers. Clones were sequenced by immunoSEQ multiplex PCR, and TCRdb holds only the in-frame ones, with some missing. The data hold 130,000 to 150,000 clones, with around three quarters observed a single time. Sequencing was done on a sample of PBMCs. The source is a woman younger than 35 in good health and CMV-seropositive.

V usage is TRBV13 and J usage is TRBJ2-7, with 10 bases that match TRBD1. Germline assignment: CDR1 PRHDT and CDR2 FYEKMQ (reference sequence). This CDR3 has 16 amino acids. J lost 5 bases, V lost 0 bases, and 7 bases had no gene match. The CDR3 region is CASSLGLDRGTNEQYF. In DNA, the CDR3 is TGTGCCAGCAGCTTAGGACTGGACAGGGGGACAAACGAGCAGTACTTC.

The chain employs TRBV18 and TRBJ2-7, with 7 bases that match TRBD1. V shed 3 bases and J 6 bases; nucleotides not matched to a gene: 2. Germline V CDR1 and CDR2: KGHSH, LQKENI. The CDR3 spans 12 residues. CDR3 DNA sequence: TGTGCCAGCTCACCGGGACAGTCCGAGCAGTACTTC. Residues: CASSPGQSEQYF.

This clone came up once. The chain couples TRBV7-2 to TRBJ2-2; 8 positions agree with TRBD2. In germline, CDR1 is SGHTA, CDR2 FQGNSA. The CDR3 has 16 residues. With 4 bases clipped from V and 3 bases from J, the junction kept 7 bases outside the gene matches. CDR3 bases: TGTGCCAGCAGCTATCCAGCGGGGGTGGACACCGGGGAGCTGTTTTTT. It encodes CASSYPAGVDTGELFF.

V usage is TRBV13 and J usage is TRBJ2-7; tentatively, D is TRBD1 (5 bases). V was trimmed by 5 bases and J by 0 bases, leaving 14 bases between them. CDR1 is PRHDT and CDR2 is FYEKMQ in the germline V gene (reference sequence). The CDR3 runs 15 residues. In nucleotides, the CDR3 is TGTGCCAGCAGCGCGAAGGGGCAACTCTCCTACGAGCAGTACTTC. This codes for CASSAKGQLSYEQYF.

The rearrangement links TRBV19 to TRBJ2-1; 11 nucleotides align to TRBD1. Germline V gene sequence: CDR1 LNHDA, CDR2 SQIVND (reference sequence). The CDR3 has 15 amino acids. Germline trimming cut 3 bases from V and 7 bases from J; bases unmatched to any gene: 5. This chain's CDR3 is CASSIRDRGWNEQFF. The CDR3 nucleotides are TGTGCCAGTAGTATCAGGGACAGGGGGTGGAATGAGCAGTTCTTC.

The sample holds one count of this clone. The chain recombines TRBV7-2 with TRBJ1-4; D is possibly TRBD1 (5 bases). V was pared by 1 base and J by 7 bases, with 22 bases between. Per germline, CDR1 SGHTA and CDR2 FQGNSA. This CDR3 region has 18 residues. CDR3 sequence: CASSLVSGWELGGEKLFF. The CDR3 bases are TGTGCCAGCAGCTTAGTATCAGGGTGGGAGCTGGGAGGTGAAAAACTGTTTTTT.